This T cell receptor (beta chain) was sequenced in a study of T cells after yellow fever vaccination. With respect to this clonotype: Antigen: not known.

TCRdb analysed the 5' RACE reads with MiXCR anew, one entry per CDR3 protein. The top ten hold approximately 19% of the sample, which has 300,000 to 350,000 distinct CDR3 sequences, 3.5% to 4.5% seen once. Deletions cut 0 bases from V and 5 bases from J, with 6 bases between. This CDR3 has 13 residues. CDR1 is SGHKS, CDR2 YYEKEE, per germline (reference sequence). Study-level results: Weaker, the secondary response had a peak occurring faster, on day 5 versus 15.

The chain links TRBV5-5 to TRBJ1-5; D remains unclear. The sequencing here drew on PBMCs, taken 15 days after the yellow fever booster vaccination. The sequence was obtained from a man younger than 30 who received the YFV17D yellow fever vaccine. In nucleotides, the CDR3 is TGTGCCAGCAGCTTGGGGATACATCAGCCCCAGCATTTT. Its protein is CASSLGIHQPQHF.